The entry below gives a single T cell receptor beta chain sequence along with its context. Its specificity is not known. V lost 7 bases and J lost 0, with 16 bases in between. Germline V gene lookup returns CDR1 LNHDA and CDR2 SQIVND (reference sequence). The CDR3 is made up of 16 amino acids. Described treatment: 15 to 20 received Ad26.COV2.S at low or high dose, single or two shots; 5 received placebo; per-sample allocation not given. Specimen acquisition occurred on day 63 following the initial vaccine or placebo injection. This record comes from a study of Ad26.COV2.S vaccination and SARS-CoV-2 variants. Findings of the study overall: Spike-specific responses of CD8+ and CD4+ T cells were reported to display substantial breadth after vaccination. The analyses of TCR breadth and depth may have understated the size of total T cell responses. Greater spike-specific TCR breadth was seen in vaccine recipients than in placebo recipients.

The protocol was immunoSEQ multiplex PCR, while the TCRdb copy is restricted to in-frame clones and leaves out a portion. The profile covers roughly 400,000 clones, with less than 95% appearing a single time and roughly 4.3% taken by the ten largest. The chain links TRBV19 to TRBJ2-4; possibly TRBD1 or TRBD2 for D (5 bases each). The receptor was isolated from a person between 18 and 59 years old who received the Ad26.COV2.S COVID-19 vaccine or a placebo. The sequencing used peripheral blood, collected in a trial of Ad26.COV2.S vaccine versus placebo. The CDR3 coding sequence is TGTGCCAGTACATCGGGGCAGCGATTAGCCAAAAACATTCAGTACTTC. Translated, it gives CASTSGQRLAKNIQYF.